Below, one T cell receptor beta chain is given with its context. The sample originates from a study of response to subunit inactivated influenza vaccine. The germline V gene has CDR1 ENHRY and CDR2 SYGVKD. The CDR3 covers 13 residues. V lost 11 bases to trimming and J lost 2 bases, with 15 bases between them. Each CDR3 protein gets one entry after TCRdb re-called the RT-PCR reads with MiXCR. The data show 800,000 to 1,000,000 distinct CDR3 sequences, 21% seen once. The specimen comprised PBMCs from blood, sampled around 5 days after vaccination. The receptor was isolated from a man aged 45 to 65 who received an inactivated influenza vaccine. The genes are TRBV10-3 and TRBJ2-5, with a tentative D call TRBD1 (7 bases). The CDR3 coding sequence is TGTGCCTCAGGGGGAAGCGGGCAAGAGACCCAGTACTTC. Residues: CASGGSGQETQYF.